The clone carrying this TCR beta chain was seen only a few times. This sample was taken from a study of blood T cell repertoires in COVID-19. Data came from immunoSEQ multiplex PCR; TCRdb stores just in-frame clones and leaves some out. The data show fewer than 75,000 clones, more than 90% seen once. Germline CDR1 reads LNHDA; CDR2 reads SQIVND (reference sequence). CDR3 length: 12 residues. The ends were cut back, 10 bases at V and 0 bases at J, with 7 bases in the middle. Sequencing input: peripheral blood. The receptor was isolated from a human donor in a cohort sampled during active COVID-19. V gene TRBV19 combines with J gene TRBJ1-5; D not certain. The CDR3 DNA reads as TGTGCCACCTCAGGTAGCAATCAGCCCCAGCATTTT. Translation: CATSGSNQPQHF.